This T cell receptor (beta chain) was profiled in a study of long-term antiretroviral therapy in people with HIV. Broader study findings: The clones with expansion before ART were dominant in the repertoire at all time points.

Germline CDR1 reads SQVTM; CDR2 reads ANQGSEA. Trimming left V 5 bases short and J 6 bases short, with 8 bases between. CDR3 size: 12 residues. In regard to this clone: Its antigen is unidentified.

At the survey level, the v3.0 immunoSEQ assay was run. Method: immunoSEQ multiplex PCR; TCRdb's copy keeps in-frame clones and lacks some. The table has tens of thousands of clones, more than 80% seen once. The sample in question was unsorted PBMCs, obtained 0.3 years after starting antiretroviral therapy. The chain carries TRBV29-1 and TRBJ2-6; no clear D gene. The origin of this receptor is a man in his forties or fifties with HIV. CDR3 amino acids: CSVSLVANVLTF. CDR3 coding DNA: TGCAGCGTTTCGCTCGTGGCCAACGTCCTGACTTTC.